This TCR beta chain was found in a study of CD8 T cells in ankylosing spondylitis. MiXCR was run by TCRdb on the 5' RACE reads, yielding one entry per CDR3 protein. The sample holds about 250,000 distinct CDR3 sequences, 15% to 20% seen once. In this sample, this clonotype turned up many times. The length of the CDR3 is 12 residues. Germline V gene sequence: CDR1 DFQATT, CDR2 SNEGSKA (reference sequence). The germline V and J ends were trimmed by 6 bases and 6 bases, with 14 bases remaining between them. This chain connects TRBV20-1 to TRBJ1-2; D not resolved. The clonotype originates from a male donor with ankylosing spondylitis or in good health (not recorded which). Input material: blood, either unsorted or a sorted T cell fraction (not recorded which). This CDR3 is CSATSVEHGYTF. The CDR3 nucleotides read TGCAGTGCCACAAGCGTCGAGCATGGCTACACCTTC.